The 24 T cell receptor beta chains presented below share a single source sample, sequenced in a study of HIV-infected patients and healthy controls. MiXCR, run by TCRdb on the 5' RACE reads, gives a single entry per CDR3 protein. The table records 65,000 to 70,000 distinct CDR3 sequences, roughly a sixth of them present only once. What was sequenced was CD4+ T cells from blood. The source is a human donor in good health.

This clonotype was detected only a few times. The chain has TRBV9 and TRBJ1-3; weak D call: TRBD1 (5 bases). Germline CDR1 is SGDLS and CDR2 is YYNGEE. There are 16 residues in the CDR3. V lost 2 bases and J lost 0, with 12 bases in between. The CDR3 region is CASSVKTDISGNTIYF. As DNA, the CDR3 is TGTGCCAGCAGCGTGAAGACAGATATCTCTGGAAACACCATATATTTT. Variable domain in full (rest from reference TRBV9 and TRBJ1-3): DSGVTQTPKHLITATGQRVTLRCSPRSGDLSVYWYQQSLDQGLQFLIQYYNGEERAKGNILERFSAQQFPDLHSELNLSSLELGDSALYFCASSVKTDISGNTIYFGEGSWLTVV.

This clonotype was recorded at least ten times. The chain combines TRBV20-1 with TRBJ1-5; D gene uncertain. V lost 0 bases to trimming and J lost 3 bases, with 12 bases between them. The CDR3 is 15 amino acids. Germline CDR1 DFQATT, CDR2 SNEGSKA (reference sequence). In nucleotides, the CDR3 is TGCAGTGCTAGAGATCAAGCAAGACCCAATCAGCCCCAGCATTTT. Protein sequence: CSARDQARPNQPQHF.

This chain connects TRBV19 to TRBJ2-3, with 12 bases aligning to TRBD2. The germline V gene encodes CDR1 LNHDA and CDR2 SQIVND (reference sequence). CDR3 size: 17 residues. The trim removed 5 bases at V and 3 bases at J, leaving 9 bases unmatched. CDR3 sequence: CASSPRLAGAITDTQYF. The CDR3 DNA sequence: TGTGCCAGTAGTCCTCGACTAGCGGGAGCAATTACAGATACGCAGTATTTT.

This clonotype was counted between two and nine times. CDR3 coding DNA: TGTGCCAGCATTATGAACAGGGGACTAGCGGGGGGTGAGCAGTTCTTC. Translation: CASIMNRGLAGGEQFF. This chain links TRBV6-1 with TRBJ2-1, with 15 bases matching TRBD2. Losses at the gene ends were 7 bases for V and 9 bases for J; bases not matched to a gene: 10. This CDR3 has 16 residues. Germline V gene data show CDR1 as MNHNS and CDR2 as SASEGT.

This clonotype was seen more than once but under ten times. This sequence joins TRBV7-9 and TRBJ1-1; 7 bases are a match to TRBD1. Germline trimming cut 2 bases from V and 5 bases from J; bases unmatched to any gene: 5. In germline, CDR1 is SEHNR, CDR2 FQNEAQ (reference sequence). The CDR3 loop spans 14 amino acids. The CDR3 spells CASSLTGARTEAFF. CDR3 in DNA: TGTGCCAGCAGCTTAACAGGGGCGCGTACTGAAGCTTTCTTT. The complete variable domain, with remaining parts taken from reference TRBV7-9 and TRBJ1-1, reads DTGVSQNPRHKITKRGQNVTFRCDPISEHNRLYWYRQTLGQGPEFLTYFQNEAQLEKSRLLSDRFSAERPKGSFSTLEIQRTEQGDSAMYLCASSLTGARTEAFFGQGTRLTVV.

The chain is built from TRBV24-1 and TRBJ1-5, with D maybe TRBD1 (6 bases). Between the trimmed V and J ends, which lost 4 bases and 6 bases, there was a span of 12 bases. CDR3 length: 14 amino acids. Germline CDR1 reads KGHDR; CDR2 reads SFDVKD. CDR3 nucleotide sequence: TGTGCCACCAGTGACACAACAGGGTCTCAGCCCCAGCATTTT. This codes for CATSDTTGSQPQHF.

This clonotype was counted a few times. The rearrangement joins TRBV11-2 to TRBJ2-6, with D uncertain. V was shortened by 5 bases and J by 1 base, with 12 bases between the two germline ends. The CDR3 totals 16 residues. Germline V gives CDR1 SGHAT, CDR2 FQNNGV. CDR3 in amino acids: CASSRLAWSGANVLTF. The CDR3 DNA follows: TGTGCCAGCAGCCGTCTGGCCTGGTCTGGGGCCAACGTCCTGACTTTC.

V gene TRBV6-2 or TRBV6-3 combines with J gene TRBJ2-2; TRBD2 matches at 10 bases. The CDR3 runs 15 residues. Germline lookup yields CDR1 MNHEY and CDR2 SVGEGT. After removal of 6 bases from V and 6 bases from J, the junction contained 7 bases not matched to a gene. In DNA, the CDR3 is TGTGCCAGCAGAGCTAGCGGGGGCTCCTCCGGGGAGCTGTTTTTT. Its translation: CASRASGGSSGELFF.

CDR3 sequence (DNA): TGTGCCAGCAGAAACGGACTAGCGGTGCAGTTCTTC. Protein: CASRNGLAVQFF. The V and J genes are TRBV6-1 and TRBJ2-1; 10 bases are shared with TRBD2. The CDR3 spans 12 residues. J was trimmed by 12 bases and V by 6 bases; bases with no gene match: 5. Germline CDR1 and CDR2: MNHNS and SASEGT.

This clonotype was seen many times. The V call is TRBV2, the J call TRBJ2-2, with D possibly being TRBD1 or TRBD2 (5 bases each). V lost 0 bases to trimming and J lost 7 bases, with 9 bases between them. CDR3 size: 14 residues. Germline CDR1 is SNHLY and CDR2 is FYNNEI. In DNA, the CDR3 is TGTGCCAGCAGTGAAGCGGGACGGATCGGGGAGCTGTTTTTT. This encodes CASSEAGRIGELFF.

This clonotype showed up just a few times. The rearrangement joins TRBV7-2 to TRBJ2-3; TRBD2 agrees at 8 bases. Germline V lookup: CDR1 SGHTA, CDR2 FQGNSA. With 3 bases clipped from V and 2 bases from J, the junction kept 7 bases outside the gene matches. This CDR3 is 16 amino acids long. The CDR3 DNA is TGTGCCAGCAGCTTCCGAGCGGGGGACTCCACAGATACGCAGTATTTT. Translated, it gives CASSFRAGDSTDTQYF.

This clonotype was counted at least ten times. J is TRBJ1-2 and V is TRBV7-9; the D is unclear. This CDR3 comprises 12 residues. The germline V and J ends were trimmed by 10 bases and 3 bases, with 12 bases remaining between them. Per the germline V gene, CDR1 is SEHNR and CDR2 is FQNEAQ (reference sequence). The CDR3 DNA follows: TGTGCCACCGAGGGTGTTTACTATGGCTACACCTTC. It specifies CATEGVYYGYTF.

This chain uses TRBV7-2 with TRBJ2-6; 13 bases are shared with TRBD2. The J segment lost 0 bases and the V segment lost 5 bases, leaving 19 bases of the junction unmatched. The CDR3 is 23 amino acids. Looked up from germline, CDR1 is SGHTA and CDR2 is FQGNSA. CDR3 sequence (DNA): TGTGCCAGCAGCCCATGGACTAGCGGGAGAGTATTACAATCCGACTCTGGGGCCAACGTCCTGACTTTC. As protein: CASSPWTSGRVLQSDSGANVLTF. Complete variable domain (other parts from reference TRBV7-2 and TRBJ2-6): GAGVSQSPSNKVTEKGKDVELRCDPISGHTALYWYRQSLGQGLEFLIYFQGNSAPDKSGLPSDRFSAERTGGSVSTLTIQRTQQEDSAVYLCASSPWTSGRVLQSDSGANVLTFGAGSRLTVL.

The rearrangement links TRBV30 to TRBJ2-4; no clear D. The CDR3 contains 11 residues. Trimming pared 2 bases from V and 6 bases from J, leaving 5 bases between. Germline CDR1 is GTSNPN and CDR2 is SVGIG (reference sequence). The CDR3 reads CAWSTRNIQYF. The CDR3 nucleotides read TGTGCCTGGAGTACAAGAAACATTCAGTACTTC.

This rearrangement joins TRBV7-9 to TRBJ1-6, with TRBD1 as a possible D gene (5 bases). Germline V gene sequence: CDR1 SEHNR, CDR2 FQNEAQ (reference sequence). The CDR3 contains 17 residues. Between the trimmed V and J ends, which lost 5 bases and 10 bases, there was a span of 24 bases. Written as DNA, the CDR3 is TGTGCCAGCAGCCCCGATGGAGGGGCCCAACCCAGGTCACCCCTCCACTTT. It yields the protein CASSPDGGAQPRSPLHF. Drawing the rest from reference TRBV7-9 and TRBJ1-6, the complete variable domain is DTGVSQNPRHKITKRGQNVTFRCDPISEHNRLYWYRQTLGQGPEFLTYFQNEAQLEKSRLLSDRFSAERPKGSFSTLEIQRTEQGDSAMYLCASSPDGGAQPRSPLHFGNGTRLTVT.

This clonotype has a count of ten or more. V gene TRBV20-1 combines with J gene TRBJ1-5; a weak D match, TRBD1 (5 bases). Germline assignment: CDR1 DFQATT and CDR2 SNEGSKA (reference sequence). The CDR3 runs to 16 residues. V was cut by 1 base and J by 6 bases, with 19 bases left in between. The CDR3 DNA sequence: TGCAGTGCTAGAGTAAGAAGAGCGGGACCGAGTCAGCCCCAGCATTTT. Translation: CSARVRRAGPSQPQHF.

There are many counts of this clonotype. The chain has TRBV7-8 and TRBJ2-7, with TRBD1 as a possible D gene (6 bases). CDR1 SGHVS and CDR2 FQNEAQ come from the germline V gene. The CDR3 spans 15 residues. The V end lost 5 bases, the J end lost 2 bases, and 16 bases lay between the germline ends. CDR3 loop: CASSRLPGVTYEQYF. In nucleotides, the CDR3 is TGTGCCAGCAGCCGCTTGCCAGGGGTCACCTACGAGCAGTACTTC.

The chain has TRBV18 and TRBJ1-4; D is ambiguous. CDR3 length equals 15 residues. Germline V gene sequence: CDR1 KGHSH, CDR2 LQKENI. V was cut by 2 bases and J by 7 bases, with 14 bases left in between. CDR3 loop: CASSPSGFGGEKLFF. The CDR3 DNA follows: TGTGCCAGCTCACCATCGGGGTTTGGTGGTGAAAAACTGTTTTTT.

This clonotype was counted only a few times. The rearrangement uses TRBV7-8 and TRBJ2-2; TRBD2 might be the D (6 bases). The CDR3 runs to 15 residues. The germline gives CDR1 SGHVS, CDR2 FQNEAQ. V was pared by 5 bases and J by 4 bases, with 14 bases between. The DNA for the CDR3 is TGTGCCAGCAGCCTTGGGACTGCGAGCACCGGGGAGCTGTTTTTT. Translated, it gives CASSLGTASTGELFF. Filled out from reference TRBV7-8 and TRBJ2-2, the complete variable domain reads GAGVSQSPRYKVAKRGQDVALRCDPISGHVSLFWYQQALGQGPEFLTYFQNEAQLDKSGLPSDRFFAERPEGSVSTLKIQRTQQEDSAVYLCASSLGTASTGELFFGEGSRLTVL.

Turning to this clonotype: This may stem from a read error, because a much larger clone lies one nucleotide away. The chain uses TRBV4-3 and TRBJ2-3; D call uncertain. Germline V lookup: CDR1 LGHNA, CDR2 YSLEER. This CDR3 is built from 13 residues. CDR3 in DNA: TGCGCCGGCAGCCAAGAGCCCACAGATACGCAGTATTTT. Translation: CAGSQEPTDTQYF.

The sample holds one count of this clonotype. One end of the junction does not line up with germline, which may come from a read error. For the CDR3, the DNA is TGTGCCAGCAGATTAGCGGGGGGCACCGGGGAGCTGTTTTTT. The encoded protein is CASRLAGGTGELFF. The chain carries TRBV12-3 or TRBV12-4 and TRBJ2-2, with 10 nucleotides matching TRBD2. The CDR3 totals 14 residues.

This clonotype occurred many times. This chain links TRBV9 with TRBJ2-7; 7 bases are a match to TRBD1. With V trimmed by 4 bases and J by 4 bases, 8 bases remained unmatched. The CDR3 has 14 amino acids. CDR1 and CDR2 from the germline V gene are SGDLS and YYNGEE. CDR3 amino acids: CASSPGLGQYEQYF. The CDR3 region has the DNA TGTGCCAGCAGCCCCGGACTGGGACAGTACGAGCAGTACTTC.

The chain has TRBV29-1 and TRBJ2-1, with 15 nucleotides matching TRBD2. This CDR3 has 13 amino acids. Per germline, CDR1 SQVTM and CDR2 ANQGSEA. Trimming removed 6 bases from V and 9 bases from J; junction bases left unmatched: 3. This CDR3 is CSVAGLAGGEQFF. For the CDR3, the DNA is TGCAGCGTCGCGGGACTAGCGGGAGGTGAGCAGTTCTTC.

This clonotype has at least ten counts. V gene TRBV5-4 combines with J gene TRBJ1-2; D is perhaps TRBD1 (5 bases). This CDR3 is 14 amino acids long. CDR1 and CDR2 (germline): SGHNT, YYREEE (reference sequence). Trimming removed 0 bases at V and 4 bases at J, with 10 bases between. For the CDR3, the DNA is TGTGCCAGCAGCTTGGTTGGGGCCCCCTATGGCTACACCTTC. This encodes CASSLVGAPYGYTF.